This T cell receptor beta chain was observed in a study of OX40 agonist ivuxolimab in advanced cancers. Repertoires were generated with immunoSEQ multiplex PCR, while TCRdb's copy carries only in-frame clones and drops some. The sample lists about 49,000 clones; 75% to 90% were seen once. This CDR3 contains 12 residues. Germline V lookup: CDR1 SGHRS, CDR2 YFSETQ. V gave up 1 base and J gave up 6 bases, with 7 bases separating them. The sample here was CD4+ or CD8+ T cells sorted from blood, taken in a trial of the OX40 agonist ivuxolimab. The gene calls are TRBV5-1 and TRBJ1-2; a possible D gene is TRBD1 (5 bases). This TCR came from an adult with an advanced solid tumor such as melanoma, head and neck, liver or kidney cancer. The chain's CDR3 is CASSLQGDGYTF. CDR3 coding DNA: TGCGCCAGCAGCTTGCAAGGGGATGGCTACACCTTC.